This is a list of T cell receptor beta chains from one sample in a study of blood T cell repertoires in COVID-19. This table comes from immunoSEQ multiplex PCR, and its TCRdb copy is limited to in-frame clones, with some not included. The table has under 400,000 clones, about 89% seen once. Sequencing input: PBMCs or T cells enriched from blood (not recorded which). The receptors were gathered from a man aged 40-49 years in a cohort exposed to, infected with or recovered from COVID-19 (not recorded which). The CDR3 runs from the conserved cysteine through the conserved F or W.

J,V,length,CDR3
TRBJ2-7,TRBV30,14,CAWSVFGGWDEQYF
TRBJ2-3,TRBV6-5,15,CASRRTEPSTDTQYF
TRBJ1-5,TRBV6-5,14,CASTSQGSYQPQHF
TRBJ2-7,TRBV6-6,15,CASSTDRVLIYEQYF
TRBJ1-2,TRBV5-5,12,CASSSWGRHGFF
TRBJ2-1,TRBV5-1,15,CASSQRDYSYNEQFF
TRBJ2-7,TRBV5-6,14,CASSYSLEAAEQYF
TRBJ2-5,TRBV7-2,15,CASSLGTGSIETQYF
TRBJ2-7,TRBV6-1,17,CASSEAPGGTLSYEQYF
TRBJ1-1,TRBV7-9,14,CANTLTGVNTEAFF
TRBJ2-1,TRBV27,15,CASSLRVGSLSEQFF
TRBJ1-1,TRBV29-1,10,CSVDRSEAFF
TRBJ2-7,TRBV4-1,16,CASSQDWGVTVNEQYF
TRBJ2-2,TRBV5-1,17,CASSPRVNLLNTGELFF
TRBJ2-1,TRBV4-1,17,CASSQWGLAGGPNEQFF
TRBJ1-1,TRBV30,13,CAWSSRGNTEAFF
TRBJ1-5,TRBV27,15,CASSLGEGTYQPQHF
TRBJ2-7,TRBV19,11,CASSEREKQYF
TRBJ2-1,TRBV12-5,15,CASGLTGAVYNEQFF
TRBJ1-5,TRBV19,16,CASKYRTGDSNQPQHF
TRBJ2-5,TRBV6-5,13,CASKAGQGETQYF
TRBJ1-2,TRBV6-1,13,CASSESFSYGYTF
TRBJ2-5,TRBV6-5,14,CASSPTGTVQTQYF
TRBJ1-5,TRBV28,15,CASSFRLASGLPQHF
TRBJ1-5,TRBV5-6,14,CASSLTSGIGPQHF
TRBJ1-5,TRBV28,12,CASKTGNQPQHF
TRBJ2-2,TRBV10-1,12,CASTQGSGELFF
TRBJ2-1,TRBV3-1/TRBV3-2,15,CASSPGLAGVGEQFF
TRBJ2-1,TRBV12-2,20,CASRLAHGDSWDAEEHEQFF
TRBJ2-4,TRBV19,16,CASSSRLAGGKNIQYF
TRBJ2-5,TRBV28,13,CASGQGQEGTQYF
TRBJ2-3,TRBV30,14,CAWSAAGVADTQYF
TRBJ2-2,TRBV2,16,CASSAEQGDGTGELFF
TRBJ1-1,TRBV2,14,CASTLGTGRTEAFF
TRBJ2-1,TRBV25-1,17,CASTKGLASSSYNEQFF
TRBJ1-2,TRBV18,16,CASSPRAGGEVYGYTF
TRBJ1-1,TRBV28,14,CASGPGQGVGEAFF
TRBJ2-1,TRBV5-1,16,CASSFPVLAGGNEQFF
TRBJ1-1,TRBV5-1,14,CASSLVAQYTEAFF
TRBJ2-5,TRBV2,12,CASSRRAETQYF
TRBJ2-3,TRBV10-2,14,CASNEREGPDTQYF
TRBJ2-7,TRBV9,17,CASSGAQVGGTPYEQYF
TRBJ1-2,TRBV27,16,CASSLFTTGAEDGYTF
TRBJ1-1,TRBV7-9,15,CASSLGRDTNTEAFF